Listed below are T cell receptor beta chains from one sample, sequenced in a study of cytomegalovirus exposure and HLA in healthy donors. Method: immunoSEQ multiplex PCR; TCRdb's copy keeps in-frame clones and lacks some. The sample holds 250,000 or so clones, more than 75% seen once. Specimen: PBMCs. These TCRs come from a man younger than 35 in good health and CMV-seronegative. Each CDR3 is given with its conserved first and last residue. Fields, in order: clone size, D gene, J gene, V gene, CDR3 protein. D genes are given only for firm matches. The size of a clone is reported for some rows only, either as once, few or many, or as a class for expanded clones.

size: -
D: -
J: TRBJ2-1
V: TRBV4-3
CDR3: CASSYSGGSYNEQFF

size: -
D: -
J: TRBJ2-5
V: TRBV7-6
CDR3: CASSLQETQYF

size: -
D: -
J: TRBJ1-6
V: TRBV30
CDR3: CAWSGLNHNSPLHF

size: few
D: TRBD1
J: TRBJ1-3
V: TRBV7-9
CDR3: CASGLRTGKAIYF

size: -
D: TRBD1
J: TRBJ2-1
V: TRBV9
CDR3: CASSPGTGDINEQFF

size: few
D: -
J: TRBJ2-7
V: TRBV9
CDR3: CASSASGGSVHEQYF

size: -
D: TRBD1
J: TRBJ2-1
V: TRBV28
CDR3: CASSTGQGAPNEQFF

size: -
D: -
J: TRBJ2-7
V: TRBV27
CDR3: CASSITGTEGYEQYF

size: -
D: TRBD1
J: TRBJ1-2
V: TRBV29-1
CDR3: CSVERDRATSRGYTF

size: -
D: -
J: TRBJ2-3
V: TRBV1
CDR3: CTSSHRSTRLDCSPPDTQYF

size: once
D: -
J: TRBJ2-1
V: TRBV28
CDR3: CASSFLPVGQFF

size: -
D: TRBD2
J: TRBJ2-1
V: TRBV4-2
CDR3: CASSQAQRGPYNEQFF

size: -
D: -
J: TRBJ2-7
V: TRBV5-6
CDR3: CASSLGVRVTYEQYF

size: -
D: -
J: TRBJ1-5
V: TRBV19
CDR3: CASRGTGESAQHF

size: -
D: TRBD1
J: TRBJ1-5
V: TRBV28
CDR3: CASQGAHQPQHF

size: -
D: -
J: TRBJ2-5
V: TRBV7-9
CDR3: CASRPTGQETQYF

size: -
D: -
J: TRBJ1-1
V: TRBV2
CDR3: CASAVARLSPNTEAFF

size: -
D: -
J: TRBJ2-7
V: TRBV4-3
CDR3: CASSQDRGEQYF

size: -
D: -
J: TRBJ1-5
V: TRBV30
CDR3: CALEVTGHNQPQHF

size: -
D: TRBD1
J: TRBJ1-4
V: TRBV28
CDR3: CASSPGTAGNEKLFF

size: -
D: TRBD1
J: TRBJ1-1
V: TRBV6-5
CDR3: CASRSDRVGTEAFF

size: once
D: TRBD1
J: TRBJ2-7
V: TRBV4-2
CDR3: CASSQFTGVYEQYF